This paragraph covers one T cell receptor (beta chain) sequence. Its antigen target is currently unknown. One base away there is no much larger clone; base qualities are not given. Taken from the germline V gene (reference sequence), the CDR1 and CDR2 loops are LGHDT and YNNKEL. The CDR3 goes from the cysteine to the phenylalanine over 15 residues. CDR3 DNA only is kept here, 45 bases in frame from base 1. V loses 0 bases, J loses 5 bases, and the germline ends lie 13 bases apart. PBMCs were isolated by Ficoll-Paque density gradient centrifugation. TCRdb shows the sequencer as Illumina NovaSeq 6000. cDNA libraries for TCRalpha and TCRbeta were prepared by 5'RACE using constant-segment primers, with sample barcodes and unique molecular identifiers added. Trizol reagent was used to extract RNA from every sample. Library amplification was performed in two PCR steps, and a second sample barcode and Illumina TruSeq adapters were introduced in the second step. Sequencing of libraries was performed on an Illumina NovaSeq with 2 x 150 bp paired-end reads. The paper's processing steps were these. Demultiplexing of reads and collapsing into UMI-guided consensus sequences were performed with migec v1.2.7. Using mixcr v2.1.11, the UMI consensuses were aligned to TRA and TRB V and J templates and assembled into clonotypes. A clonotype was counted as expanded or contracted only if both edgeR and NoisET called the change significant, with noise models trained on biological replicates. For edgeR calls, the thresholds were a false discovery rate-adjusted p below 0.01 and a log2 fold-change of 1. PCA with hierarchical clustering of max-normalized trajectories of the 1000 most abundant clonotypes was used as exploratory dynamics analysis. Separately sequenced CD4+ and CD8+ repertoires were used to assign the CD4 or CD8 phenotype of responding clones. TCRdb redid the processing of the public reads, applying fastp at Q25 and MiXCR, and retained in-frame beta chains. CDR3 protein sequences are deduplicated, and each keeps its most common genes and DNA. TCRdb assigned the V and J calls; the authors' analysis was not used. The table for this sample lists roughly 380,000 distinct CDR3 sequences; under 30% of them were counted only once. Roughly 12% of the sample lies in the top ten.

The data derive from a study of T-cell memory formation after mild COVID-19 (dated by TCRdb to the early 2020s). Notes on the research overall: TCR sequence clusters from the two donors were found to be largely donor specific. Two young, previously healthy adult volunteers made up the cohort, one male and one female. Longitudinal TCRalpha and TCRbeta repertoire sequencing tracked T-cell clones expanding and contracting after mild COVID-19 in a couple of donors.

General conclusions and limits of the study: Contracting CD4+ clones were located mainly in the CM and EM memory subsets, whereas CD8+ clones were found to be enriched in EMRA. SARS-CoV-2 specificity was not confirmed for the second-wave clones peaking on day 37. The study covered only a couple of mild cases, and larger cohorts including severe cases with pre-infection samples were considered necessary. Some responding clones were detected in pre-infection memory, suggesting pre-existing cross-reactive memory T cells joined the SARS-CoV-2 response. Balanced CD4/CD8 phenotypes were observed for clones contracting from day 15 to 85, whereas a bias towards CD4+ was observed for a second wave of clones expanding from day 15 to 37.

This clonotype originated in an adult woman who had mild COVID-19 (a few samples of this study predate the infection). The sample titles of this study are shuffled in the database, so cell type and time point are left out; the donor was told from shared clones. The sequencing input was PBMCs or a T cell subset sorted from them (not recorded which). The receptor chain draws on TRBV3-1 and TRBJ2-5; the D gene is unclear. CDR3 loop: CASSQDGRVWETQYF. The DNA sequence is as follows: TGTGCCAGCAGCCAAGATGGAAGGGTCTGGGAGACCCAGTACTTC.